The 16 T cell receptor beta chains given below trace back to one sample, sequenced in a study of blood T cell repertoires in COVID-19. Repertoires were generated with immunoSEQ multiplex PCR, while TCRdb's copy carries only in-frame clones and drops some. The data contain some 200,000 clones, roughly 80% of them singletons. Sequencing was carried out using peripheral blood. These receptors all stem from a woman of 80 years or more with COVID-19, enrolled during active disease.

The chain has TRBV5-1 and TRBJ1-4; D perhaps matches TRBD1 (5 bases). Trimming pared 3 bases from V and 5 bases from J, leaving 11 bases between. This CDR3 has 14 residues. Germline V CDR1 and CDR2: SGHRS, YFSETQ. CDR3 bases: TGCGCCAGCAGCTCGGGGGGAGCGAATGAAAAACTGTTTTTT. Translation: CASSSGGANEKLFF.

The CDR3, as DNA: TGTGCCAGCAGCCCCGGACTAGCGGGGGGGAATGAGCAGTTCTTC. Residues: CASSPGLAGGNEQFF. This chain uses TRBV14 with TRBJ2-1; 15 bases map to TRBD2. Germline loops: CDR1 SGHDN, CDR2 FVKESK. V lost 4 bases to trimming and J lost 7 bases; unmatched junction nucleotides: 2. The CDR3 spans 15 residues. Together with reference TRBV14 and TRBJ2-1, the CDR3 gives the full variable domain: EAGVTQFPSHSVIEKGQTVTLRCDPISGHDNLYWYRRVMGKEIKFLLHFVKESKQDESGMPNNRFLAERTGGTYSTLKVQPAELEDSGVYFCASSPGLAGGNEQFFGPGTRLTVL.

This clone has only one observation. The chain has TRBV7-9 and TRBJ2-5, with D maybe TRBD2 (5 bases). Deletions cut 2 bases from V and 2 bases from J, with 15 bases between. This CDR3 is built from 16 residues. CDR1 SEHNR and CDR2 FQNEAQ come from the germline V gene (reference sequence). In nucleotides, the CDR3 is TGTGCCAGCAGCTTATGGCCCGGACTGAGTCAAGAGACCCAGTACTTC. Translating gives CASSLWPGLSQETQYF.

The V call is TRBV28, the J call TRBJ1-2; possibly TRBD1 for D (6 bases). The V end was cut by 5 bases, the J end by 4 bases, with 11 bases between. CDR3 length: 13 amino acids. Germline lookup yields CDR1 MDHEN and CDR2 SYDVKM. CDR3 DNA: TGTGCCAGCAGTCGGACAGCGCTCTATGGCTACACCTTC. Protein sequence: CASSRTALYGYTF.

The CDR3 here is CASSRQENYGYTF. In nucleotides, the CDR3 is TGTGCCAGCAGCCGACAGGAAAACTATGGCTACACCTTC. The rearrangement joins TRBV12-3 or TRBV12-4 to TRBJ1-2, with D perhaps TRBD1 (6 bases). CDR3 length: 13 residues. V lost 6 bases, J lost 2 bases, and 10 bases lay in between.

The V call is TRBV3-1 (or the pseudogene TRBV3-2), the J call TRBJ2-3; D might be TRBD1 (5 bases). The CDR3 is 14 residues long. With 4 bases removed from V and 8 bases from J, the gap between germline ends came to 16 bases. CDR1 and CDR2 (germline): LGHDT, YNNKEL (reference sequence). Here the CDR3 DNA reads TGTGCCAGCAGCCCGGGTATAGGGGAAAGTACGCAGTATTTT. Translation: CASSPGIGESTQYF.

V gene TRBV5-5 combines with J gene TRBJ2-1; TRBD2 matches 12 bases. CDR1 and CDR2 from the germline V gene are SGHKS and YYEKEE (reference sequence). This CDR3 has 18 amino acids. After removal of 2 bases from V and 5 bases from J, the junction contained 11 bases not matched to a gene. The CDR3 bases are TGTGCCAGCAGCTTTACTTCCCTAGCGGGGGGGCGGGACAATGAGCAGTTCTTC. Its translation is CASSFTSLAGGRDNEQFF. Drawing the rest from reference TRBV5-5 and TRBJ2-1, the complete variable domain is DAGVTQSPTHLIKTRGQQVTLRCSPISGHKSVSWYQQVLGQGPQFIFQYYEKEERGRGNFPDRFSARQFPNYSSELNVNALLLGDSALYLCASSFTSLAGGRDNEQFFGPGTRLTVL.

J is TRBJ2-5 and V is TRBV3-1 (or the pseudogene TRBV3-2); TRBD2 matches at 15 bases. The CDR3 is 16 residues long. Germline V lookup: CDR1 LGHDT, CDR2 YNNKEL (reference sequence). V lost 4 bases, J lost 4 bases, and 4 bases stayed unmatched. The CDR3 region is CASSLRTSGGAETQYF. The CDR3 DNA sequence: TGTGCCAGCAGCCTCCGGACTAGCGGGGGGGCAGAGACCCAGTACTTC.

The genes are TRBV5-1 and TRBJ2-1, with D possibly matching TRBD1 (5 bases). V lost 0 bases and J 12 bases, leaving 10 bases between the germline ends. The CDR3 runs 12 residues. Germline values: CDR1 SGHRS, CDR2 YFSETQ. The CDR3, as DNA: TGCGCCAGCAGCTTGGGTAAAGGGGTGCAGTTCTTC. It encodes CASSLGKGVQFF.

V and J are TRBV7-9 and TRBJ1-4; 8 nucleotides align to TRBD1. The CDR3 runs to 14 residues. Per the germline V gene, CDR1 is SEHNR and CDR2 is FQNEAQ (reference sequence). Trimming cost V 6 bases and J 7 bases; bases outside gene matches: 7. The CDR3 sequence is CASRGGDRSEKLFF. CDR3 nucleotides: TGTGCCAGCAGGGGCGGGGACAGGAGTGAAAAACTGTTTTTT.

This clone was counted a few times. The rearrangement uses TRBV6-5 and TRBJ1-1; D not resolved. Trimming removed 2 bases from V and 2 bases from J, with 9 bases in between. This CDR3 comprises 14 residues. CDR1 and CDR2 (germline): MNHEY, SVGAGI. The CDR3 reads CASSYAGYNTEAFF. In DNA, the CDR3 is TGTGCCAGCAGTTACGCGGGCTACAACACTGAAGCTTTCTTT.

V is TRBV28 and J is TRBJ2-2; 9 bases line up with TRBD1. This CDR3 is 17 amino acids long. The germline V gene encodes CDR1 MDHEN and CDR2 SYDVKM. The junction had 8 bases not matched to a gene; V was cut back by 4 bases and J by 2 bases. The CDR3 loop reads CASSYLGTGYNTGELFF. Here the CDR3 DNA reads TGTGCCAGCAGTTATTTAGGGACAGGGTATAACACCGGGGAGCTGTTTTTT.

The gene calls are TRBV5-4 and TRBJ2-7, with TRBD2 identical over 13 bases. V lost 4 bases, J lost 5 bases, and 9 bases stayed unmatched. The CDR3 has 16 residues. Germline V CDR1 and CDR2: SGHNT, YYREEE (reference sequence). The CDR3 spells CASSAKLAGGPDEQYF. DNA of the CDR3: TGTGCCAGCAGCGCGAAACTAGCGGGGGGGCCTGACGAGCAGTACTTC.

This sequence joins TRBV28 and TRBJ1-3, with D possibly being TRBD1 (5 bases). Germline values: CDR1 MDHEN, CDR2 SYDVKM. The length of the CDR3 is 12 residues. Trimming removed 2 bases at V and 7 bases at J, with 6 bases between. This CDR3 is CASSLKGNTIYF. The DNA for the CDR3 is TGTGCCAGCAGTTTAAAGGGGAACACCATATATTTT.

V is TRBV5-8 and J is TRBJ1-2, with D maybe TRBD1 (5 bases). Germline loops: CDR1 SGHTS, CDR2 YDEGEE. The CDR3 spans 12 residues. Trimming stripped 4 bases from V and 2 bases from J, with 6 bases between. DNA of the CDR3: TGTGCCAGCAGCCGGGGGAACTATGGCTACACCTTC. Translating gives CASSRGNYGYTF.

The chain couples TRBV25-1 to TRBJ1-3; D might be TRBD1 (5 bases). CDR3 size: 16 residues. Trimming took 2 bases from V and 2 from J, leaving 13 bases between them. Germline CDR1 is MGHDK and CDR2 is SYGVNS. Written as DNA, the CDR3 is TGTGCCAGCAGTGAACGAGACAGACCTACTGGAAACACCATATATTTT. This translates into CASSERDRPTGNTIYF.